One and the same sample provided the 26 T cell receptor beta chains below, sequenced in a study of shared clonotypes between healthy human individuals (dated by TCRdb to about 2020). The method behind the library was the immunoSEQ multiplex PCR assay. The immuneACCESS repertoire file appears here via TCRdb, limited to in-frame rearrangements. These files lack a portion of the clones; in checked studies, under half of the deficit traces to unresolved V genes, and the cause of the others is not known. This sample lists about 1.1 million clones; around 82% were detected once. Approximately 0.52% of the sample goes to the ten largest clones. Sequenced input: memory CD4+ T cells from PBMCs. The cell subset or site label on this specimen signifies: CD45RA-negative fraction. The source is a man aged 18 to 35 in good health. Some clones in this sample may be carry-over from other donors' samples.

This clone was counted only a few times. This chain connects TRBV5-1 to TRBJ2-2, with a weak D call TRBD2 (5 bases). V was shortened by 7 bases and J by 0 bases, with 10 bases between the two germline ends. This CDR3 spans 14 amino acids. Germline lookup yields CDR1 SGHRS and CDR2 YFSETQ. The CDR3 coding sequence is TGCGCCAGCCGGGGTGTACCGAACACCGGGGAGCTGTTTTTT. It yields the protein CASRGVPNTGELFF.

In DNA, the CDR3 is TGTGCCAGCAGCAAAGTCAGGGCACACACTGAAGCTTTCTTT. Translating it yields CASSKVRAHTEAFF. The chain links TRBV21-1 to TRBJ1-1; no check of the table's D call, TRBD1, against the DNA was made. TRBV21-1 is labeled a pseudogene. The CDR3 has 14 amino acids.

CDR3 nucleotides: TGTGCCAGCAACCGGGGGGACTTAGCTGGAAACACCATATATTTT. This translates into CASNRGDLAGNTIYF. This chain uses TRBV28 with TRBJ1-3; possibly TRBD1 for D (5 bases). Germline CDR1 reads MDHEN; CDR2 reads SYDVKM. V shed 7 bases and J shed 2 bases, with 15 bases lying between them. This CDR3 region has 15 residues.

The chain joins TRBV6-1 to TRBJ2-7, with 13 nucleotides matching TRBD2. The CDR3 spans 14 residues. Germline CDR1 reads MNHNS; CDR2 reads SASEGT. J was trimmed by 2 bases and V by 7 bases; bases with no gene match: 2. DNA for the CDR3: TGTGCCAGCAAGGGACTAGCGGGAACCTACGAGCAGTACTTC. Translation gives CASKGLAGTYEQYF.

This chain links TRBV6-1 with TRBJ2-7, with 7 nucleotides matching TRBD2. The CDR3 spans 15 residues. Germline V gives CDR1 MNHNS, CDR2 SASEGT. The trim removed 6 bases at V and 2 bases at J, leaving 10 bases unmatched. CDR3 protein: CASSFWAGDTYEQYF. CDR3 bases: TGTGCCAGCAGCTTTTGGGCGGGAGACACCTACGAGCAGTACTTC.

The genes are TRBV9 and TRBJ1-5, with no clear D. The V end was cut by 0 bases, the J end by 4 bases, with 11 bases between. The CDR3 has 15 amino acids. The germline V gene encodes CDR1 SGDLS and CDR2 YYNGEE. The CDR3 DNA reads as TGTGCCAGCAGCGTAGGGCCACTTAATAATCAGCCCCAGCATTTT. It codes for CASSVGPLNNQPQHF.

This chain links TRBV11-2 with TRBJ2-7, with 7 bases fitting TRBD2. Per the germline V gene, CDR1 is SGHAT and CDR2 is FQNNGV. J gave up 3 bases and V 8 bases, and 10 bases lay outside the gene matches. CDR3 size: 14 residues. CDR3: CASGQAGAYYEQYF. The CDR3 region has the DNA TGTGCCAGCGGCCAGGCGGGAGCCTACTACGAGCAGTACTTC.

This chain links TRBV5-4 with TRBJ2-3; the match to TRBD2 covers 7 bases. CDR3 size: 14 residues. J gave up 2 bases and V 1 base, and 1 base lay outside the gene matches. The V gene's germline CDR1 is SGHNT and CDR2 YYREEE (reference sequence). The CDR3 nucleotides read TGTGCCAGCAGCTTGACTAGCGACACAGATACGCAGTATTTT. This gives the protein CASSLTSDTDTQYF.

The chain links TRBV7-3 to TRBJ2-6; TRBD1 aligns across 7 bases. This CDR3 has 15 residues. V dropped 3 bases and J dropped 4; count of bases not matched to a gene: 3. CDR1 is SGHTA, CDR2 FQGTGA, per germline. In DNA form, the CDR3 reads TGTGCCAGCAGCTTTGGGACAGCCGGGGCCAACGTCCTGACTTTC. It specifies CASSFGTAGANVLTF.

The V call is TRBV27, the J call TRBJ1-4, with D possibly matching TRBD1 (5 bases). The germline gives CDR1 MNHEY, CDR2 SMNVEV (reference sequence). Deletions cut 5 bases from V and 10 bases from J, with 17 bases between. The CDR3 totals 14 residues. The CDR3 reads CASSTHRRGGKLFF. CDR3 DNA: TGTGCCAGCAGTACCCACAGGCGCGGGGGAAAACTGTTTTTT.

The chain has TRBV5-1 and TRBJ2-3, with D perhaps assigned TRBD1 or TRBD2 (5 bases each). CDR1 and CDR2 (germline): SGHRS, YFSETQ. This CDR3 contains 15 residues. V was pared by 0 bases and J by 3 bases, with 11 bases between. The CDR3: CASSLAGPKTDTQYF. The CDR3 DNA reads TGCGCCAGCAGCTTGGCGGGACCGAAGACAGATACGCAGTATTTT. Using reference TRBV5-1 and TRBJ2-3 for the parts outside the CDR3, the full variable domain is KAGVTQTPRYLIKTRGQQVTLSCSPISGHRSVSWYQQTPGQGLQFLFEYFSETQRNKGNFPGRFSGRQFSNSRSEMNVSTLELGDSALYLCASSLAGPKTDTQYFGPGTRLTVL.

The chain recombines TRBV4-2 with TRBJ2-2, with D hard to call. Germline lookup yields CDR1 LGHNA and CDR2 YNFKEQ. CDR3 length: 14 residues. Deletions cut 6 bases from V and 3 bases from J, with 11 bases between. CDR3 protein: CASRVDSYTGELFF. As DNA, the CDR3 is TGTGCCAGCAGAGTCGACTCATACACCGGGGAGCTGTTTTTT.

The chain recombines TRBV27 with TRBJ2-2; no firm D call. This CDR3 region has 15 residues. Germline V gene data show CDR1 as MNHEY and CDR2 as SMNVEV (reference sequence). Trimming cost V 2 bases and J 0 bases, with 7 bases left between them. The CDR3 DNA sequence: TGTGCCAGCAGTTTAATGGCGGCGAACACCGGGGAGCTGTTTTTT. Translating gives CASSLMAANTGELFF.

This clone was detected only a few times. This chain uses TRBV28 with TRBJ1-2; 8 positions agree with TRBD1. Looked up from germline, CDR1 is MDHEN and CDR2 is SYDVKM. V shed 6 bases and J 4 bases; nucleotides not matched to a gene: 4. This CDR3 has 13 residues. The CDR3 loop is CASSQTGAYGYTF. The CDR3 region has the DNA TGTGCCAGCAGCCAGACAGGGGCCTATGGCTACACCTTC.

The count of this clone is one. The chain links TRBV7-2 to TRBJ1-1; D may be TRBD1 (5 bases). Trimming left V 1 base short and J 3 bases short, with 9 bases between. Germline values: CDR1 SGHTA, CDR2 FQGNSA. The CDR3 is made up of 14 amino acids. Here the CDR3 DNA reads TGTGCCAGCAGCTTAGTTCGGGGGGACACTGAAGCTTTCTTT. Its protein is CASSLVRGDTEAFF.

CDR3 coding DNA: TGTGCCAGCAGCCCGACGACAGGGGGCGATGGCTACACCTTC. It codes for CASSPTTGGDGYTF. This chain uses TRBV7-2 with TRBJ1-2, with 10 bases matching TRBD1. Looked up from germline, CDR1 is SGHTA and CDR2 is FQGNSA. After removal of 5 bases from V and 6 bases from J, the junction contained 6 bases not matched to a gene. This CDR3 contains 14 residues.

This rearrangement joins TRBV19 to TRBJ1-3, with D possibly TRBD1 on 5 matching bases. V was clipped by 9 bases and J by 4 bases, with 16 bases between them. The germline V gene encodes CDR1 LNHDA and CDR2 SQIVND (reference sequence). This CDR3 spans 14 amino acids. The CDR3 coding sequence is TGTGCCAGCCGAAACGGGCAGGGAGGAAACACCATATATTTT. This codes for CASRNGQGGNTIYF.

V usage is TRBV9 and J usage is TRBJ2-7; 8 bases fit TRBD2. The trim removed 4 bases at V and 2 bases at J, leaving 11 bases unmatched. Looked up from germline, CDR1 is SGDLS and CDR2 is YYNGEE. This CDR3 comprises 16 residues. As DNA, the CDR3 is TGTGCCAGCAGCCCCCTGGGTAGCGGGGCCCCCTACGAGCAGTACTTC. The encoded protein is CASSPLGSGAPYEQYF.

The chain joins TRBV5-1 to TRBJ1-4; the D gene is possibly TRBD1 (6 bases). V lost 5 bases and J 2 bases, leaving 10 bases between the germline ends. Germline assignment: CDR1 SGHRS and CDR2 YFSETQ. The CDR3 spans 14 residues. CDR3 sequence (DNA): TGCGCCAGCAGACCTACAGGGACTAATGAAAAACTGTTTTTT. It encodes CASRPTGTNEKLFF.

The chain employs TRBV5-4 and TRBJ1-1; D remains ambiguous. CDR1 and CDR2 (germline): SGHNT, YYREEE (reference sequence). Between the trimmed V and J ends, which lost 5 bases and 0 bases, there was a span of 5 bases. The CDR3 covers 12 residues. In DNA form, the CDR3 reads TGTGCCAGCAGTTCAGTGAACACTGAAGCTTTCTTT. Protein sequence: CASSSVNTEAFF.

CDR3 DNA sequence: TGTGCCAGCAGCTCTTACAGGGGAATAAACAATGAGCAGTTCTTC. It encodes CASSSYRGINNEQFF. The J gene is TRBJ2-1, the V gene TRBV5-4, with 7 bases fitting TRBD1. The CDR3 totals 15 residues. Germline loops: CDR1 SGHNT, CDR2 YYREEE (reference sequence). The V gene end was trimmed by 3 bases and the J gene end by 5 bases; junction bases not matched to a gene: 8.

This clone has just one count. The chain recombines TRBV4-1 with TRBJ2-5; the D gene is possibly TRBD2 (5 bases). V dropped 1 base and J dropped 2 bases, with 11 bases sitting between them. The germline CDR1 and CDR2 sequences are MGHRA and YSYEKL. The CDR3 runs 15 residues. The CDR3 bases are TGCGCCAGCAGCCAAGGGAACCAGCGGCAAGAGACCCAGTACTTC. The encoded protein is CASSQGNQRQETQYF.

The chain couples TRBV28 to TRBJ2-1; the match to TRBD1 covers 9 bases. The length of the CDR3 is 17 residues. The V segment lost 6 bases and the J segment 0 bases; nucleotides outside the gene matches: 9. Germline assignment: CDR1 MDHEN and CDR2 SYDVKM. The CDR3 protein is CASSLGQGRGSYNEQFF. CDR3 DNA: TGTGCCAGCAGCTTGGGACAGGGACGGGGCTCCTACAATGAGCAGTTCTTC.

This sequence joins TRBV7-9 and TRBJ1-6, with a tentative D call TRBD1 (5 bases). Germline values: CDR1 SEHNR, CDR2 FQNEAQ (reference sequence). V was clipped by 2 bases and J by 9 bases, with 11 bases between them. The CDR3 has 14 residues. The CDR3 sequence is CASSLHGATSPLHF. Here the CDR3 DNA reads TGTGCCAGCAGCTTACACGGGGCAACTTCACCCCTCCACTTT.

The chain has TRBV7-3 and TRBJ2-1; D could derive from TRBD1 or TRBD2 (6 bases each). The CDR3 consists of 15 residues. Looked up from germline, CDR1 is SGHTA and CDR2 is FQGTGA. With 8 bases removed from V and 4 bases from J, the gap between germline ends came to 18 bases. For the CDR3, the DNA is TGTGCCAGCGCCACAGGGCTAGCGAGGTACAATGAGCAGTTCTTC. As protein: CASATGLARYNEQFF. Complete variable domain (other parts from reference TRBV7-3 and TRBJ2-1): GAGVSQTPSNKVTEKGKYVELRCDPISGHTALYWYRQSLGQGPEFLIYFQGTGAADDSGLPNDRFFAVRPEGSVSTLKIQRTERGDSAVYLCASATGLARYNEQFFGPGTRLTVL.

The rearrangement uses TRBV20-1 and TRBJ2-3; possible D gene TRBD2, 5 bases. The germline V and J ends were trimmed by 1 base and 10 bases, with 9 bases remaining between them. There are 11 residues in the CDR3. Germline lookup yields CDR1 DFQATT and CDR2 SNEGSKA (reference sequence). The CDR3 sequence is CSARAGSAQYF. CDR3 sequence (DNA): TGCAGTGCTAGAGCGGGAAGTGCGCAGTATTTT.